This TCR beta chain is drawn from a study of CD8 T cells in Susac syndrome. Random hexamers were used to reverse transcribe the RNA input (0.5 to 1 ug). MiXCR, applied by TCRdb to the immunoSEQ multiplex PCR reads, yields one record per CDR3 protein. The table records about 400,000 distinct CDR3 sequences, about 85% of them present only once. Sequencing of TCR beta was performed on blood CD8+ T cells and on blood CD4+ T cells. V lost 2 bases to trimming and J lost 4 bases; unmatched junction nucleotides: 12. Per the germline V gene, CDR1 is SEHNR and CDR2 is FQNEAQ (reference sequence). There are 18 residues in the CDR3.

The sequence was obtained from a human donor with multiple sclerosis. Source material: CD8+ T cells from PBMCs. The chain employs TRBV7-9 and TRBJ2-7, with 12 nucleotides matching TRBD1. The CDR3 is CASSLSGIRDRGLYEQYF. The CDR3 DNA reads TGTGCCAGCAGCTTATCAGGAATTCGGGACAGGGGGCTATACGAGCAGTACTTC.